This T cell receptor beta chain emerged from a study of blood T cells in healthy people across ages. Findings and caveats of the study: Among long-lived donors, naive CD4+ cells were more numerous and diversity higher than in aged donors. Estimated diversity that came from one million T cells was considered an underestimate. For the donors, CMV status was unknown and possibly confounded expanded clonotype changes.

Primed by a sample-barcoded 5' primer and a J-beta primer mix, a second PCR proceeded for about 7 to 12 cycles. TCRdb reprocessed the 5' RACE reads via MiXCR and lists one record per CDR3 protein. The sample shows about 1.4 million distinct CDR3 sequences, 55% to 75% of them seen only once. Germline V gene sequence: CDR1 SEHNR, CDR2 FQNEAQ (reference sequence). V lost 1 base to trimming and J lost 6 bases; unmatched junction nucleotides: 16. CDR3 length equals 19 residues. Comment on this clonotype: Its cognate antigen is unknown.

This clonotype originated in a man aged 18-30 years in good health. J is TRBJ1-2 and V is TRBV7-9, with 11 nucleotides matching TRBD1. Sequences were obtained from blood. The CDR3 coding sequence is TGTGCCAGCAGCTTAGATGTTCGTGCGGGGACAGGGGGGGCTAATGGCTACACCTTC. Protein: CASSLDVRAGTGGANGYTF.